This entry lists 13 T cell receptor beta chains sequenced from one sample in a study of blood T cell repertoires in COVID-19. TCRdb's copy holds only in-frame clones and misses some; the assay was immunoSEQ multiplex PCR. The profile covers over 300,000 clones, with more than 70% appearing a single time and 0.95% to 1.5% taken by the ten largest. The source material was peripheral blood. The receptors stem from a man aged 35-49 years with acute or convalescent COVID-19.

Of note for this clone: The same CDR3 arises from other DNA sequences in this sample as well. The chain joins TRBV6-5 to TRBJ2-7; a possible D gene is TRBD1 (5 bases). With 3 bases removed from V and 2 bases from J, the gap between germline ends came to 8 bases. Germline CDR1 and CDR2: MNHEY and SVGAGI. The CDR3 is made up of 13 amino acids. In DNA, the CDR3 is TGTGCCAGCAGTTATAGGGGCCCCTACGAGCAGTACTTC. It is translated as CASSYRGPYEQYF.

The CDR3, as DNA: TGCGCCAGCAGCCCCCTAGCGGGGACCACCGGGGAGCTGTTTTTT. Translated, it gives CASSPLAGTTGELFF. This chain connects TRBV4-1 to TRBJ2-2; TRBD2 agrees at 9 bases. CDR1 is MGHRA and CDR2 is YSYEKL in the germline V gene. With V trimmed by 4 bases and J by 4 bases, 4 bases remained unmatched. This CDR3 is 15 amino acids long.

There are a few counts of this clone. The rearrangement joins TRBV6-4 to TRBJ2-2; no reliable D call. Trimming cost V 0 bases and J 3 bases, with 8 bases left between them. From germline, CDR1 is MRHNA and CDR2 SNTAGT. The CDR3 runs to 15 residues. Written as DNA, the CDR3 is TGTGCCAGCAGTGACTCGCACGCAGACACCGGGGAGCTGTTTTTT. This gives the protein CASSDSHADTGELFF.

The chain links TRBV30 to TRBJ2-1, with a possible D match to TRBD1 (6 bases). CDR1 and CDR2 (germline): GTSNPN, SVGIG (reference sequence). The CDR3 is 14 amino acids. V lost 0 bases and J 7 bases, leaving 13 bases between the germline ends. The CDR3 loop reads CAWSVRGQSNEQFF. In DNA, the CDR3 is TGTGCCTGGAGTGTACGCGGACAGTCAAATGAGCAGTTCTTC. The variable domain in full, completed from reference TRBV30 and TRBJ2-1, reads SQTIHQWPATLVQPVGSPLSLECTVEGTSNPNLYWYRQAAGRGLQLLFYSVGIGQISSEVPQNLSASRPQDRQFILSSKKLLLSDSGFYLCAWSVRGQSNEQFFGPGTRLTVL.

The V and J genes are TRBV7-2 and TRBJ2-3; 8 bases match TRBD2. Trimming took 1 base from V and 3 from J; bases not matched to a gene: 9. CDR3 length: 17 amino acids. Germline V gene lookup returns CDR1 SGHTA and CDR2 FQGNSA. CDR3 protein: CASSLGSSGSRTDTQYF. The DNA of the CDR3 is TGTGCCAGCAGCTTAGGATCAAGCGGGAGTAGGACAGATACGCAGTATTTT.

The rearrangement uses TRBV9 and TRBJ2-7; possibly TRBD1 for D (7 bases). V shed 0 bases and J shed 2 bases, with 21 bases lying between them. Germline V gene data show CDR1 as SGDLS and CDR2 as YYNGEE. The CDR3 consists of 18 residues. The CDR3 sequence: CASSVGEGGGTATYEQYF. CDR3 nucleotide sequence: TGTGCCAGCAGCGTAGGGGAAGGGGGCGGGACAGCAACCTACGAGCAGTACTTC.

The V and J genes are TRBV6-6 and TRBJ1-3, with TRBD1 as a possible D gene (5 bases). The CDR3 is 14 amino acids. The germline V gene has CDR1 MNHNY and CDR2 SVGAGI (reference sequence). Trimming stripped 5 bases from V and 4 bases from J, with 12 bases between. In DNA, the CDR3 is TGTGCCAGCAGTGCCCCAGGGATCGGAAACACCATATATTTT. It specifies CASSAPGIGNTIYF.

The chain recombines TRBV10-2 with TRBJ1-5, with 7 bases that match TRBD1. Losses at the gene ends were 7 bases for V and 7 bases for J; bases not matched to a gene: 10. The CDR3 runs 14 residues. Germline CDR1 WSHSY, CDR2 SAAADI. CDR3 sequence reads: CASTPGGPRQPQHF. CDR3 nucleotides: TGCGCCAGCACCCCAGGGGGTCCCAGACAGCCCCAGCATTTT.

This chain connects TRBV13 to TRBJ1-6; no clear D gene. Deletions cut 2 bases from V and 7 bases from J, with 15 bases between. The V gene's germline CDR1 is PRHDT and CDR2 FYEKMQ (reference sequence). The CDR3 loop spans 16 amino acids. CDR3 protein: CASSLWFGGPNSPLHF. Here the CDR3 DNA reads TGTGCCAGCAGCTTATGGTTTGGCGGCCCGAATTCACCCCTCCACTTT.

CDR3 sequence reads: CASSGNRGWRPNEKLFF. CDR3 bases: TGTGCCAGCAGCGGAAACAGGGGTTGGAGACCTAATGAAAAACTGTTTTTT. V gene TRBV6-2 or TRBV6-3 combines with J gene TRBJ1-4, with 7 bases fitting TRBD1. Trimming cost V 6 bases and J 3 bases; bases outside gene matches: 13. CDR3 length: 17 residues. The germline CDR1 and CDR2 sequences are MNHEY and SVGEGT.

CDR3 in amino acids: CASTEGGQGANYGYTF. The CDR3 region has the DNA TGTGCCAGCACCGAGGGCGGACAGGGAGCTAACTATGGCTACACCTTC. The chain recombines TRBV28 with TRBJ1-2; 8 bases agree with TRBD1. Germline V gives CDR1 MDHEN, CDR2 SYDVKM. This CDR3 is 16 amino acids long. With V trimmed by 7 bases and J by 0 bases, 10 bases remained unmatched.

The chain recombines TRBV9 with TRBJ2-5; D is perhaps TRBD2 (5 bases). Germline CDR1 is SGDLS and CDR2 is YYNGEE. The CDR3 is 14 residues long. Trimming left V 4 bases short and J 5 bases short, with 15 bases between. The CDR3 here is CASSSETERETQYF. The CDR3 region has the DNA TGTGCCAGCAGCTCGGAGACCGAGCGGGAGACCCAGTACTTC.

The chain joins TRBV7-6 to TRBJ2-6; 7 bases are shared with TRBD2. The J segment lost 0 bases and the V segment lost 1 base, leaving 15 bases of the junction unmatched. The CDR3 covers 21 residues. CDR1 is SGHVS, CDR2 FNYEAQ, per germline. CDR3 sequence: CASSLVSPRLARLSGANVLTF. DNA of the CDR3: TGTGCCAGCAGCTTAGTTTCCCCGAGACTAGCCCGCCTCTCTGGGGCCAACGTCCTGACTTTC.